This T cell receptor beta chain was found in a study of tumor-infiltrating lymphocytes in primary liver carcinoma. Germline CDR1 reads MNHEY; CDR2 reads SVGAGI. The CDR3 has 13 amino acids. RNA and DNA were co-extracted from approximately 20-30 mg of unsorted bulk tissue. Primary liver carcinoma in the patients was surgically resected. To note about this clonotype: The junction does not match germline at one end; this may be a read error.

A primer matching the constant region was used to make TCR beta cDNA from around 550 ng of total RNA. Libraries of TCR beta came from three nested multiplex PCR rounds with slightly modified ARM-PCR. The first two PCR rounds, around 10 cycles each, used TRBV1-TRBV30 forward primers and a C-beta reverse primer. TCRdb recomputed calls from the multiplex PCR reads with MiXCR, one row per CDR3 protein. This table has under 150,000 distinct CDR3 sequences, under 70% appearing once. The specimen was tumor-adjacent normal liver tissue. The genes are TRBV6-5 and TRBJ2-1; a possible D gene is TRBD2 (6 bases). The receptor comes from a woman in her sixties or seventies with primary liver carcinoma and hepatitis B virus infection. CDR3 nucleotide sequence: TGTACCAGTAGCCGAAGCGGGTACAATGAGCAGTTCTTC. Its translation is CTSSRSGYNEQFF.